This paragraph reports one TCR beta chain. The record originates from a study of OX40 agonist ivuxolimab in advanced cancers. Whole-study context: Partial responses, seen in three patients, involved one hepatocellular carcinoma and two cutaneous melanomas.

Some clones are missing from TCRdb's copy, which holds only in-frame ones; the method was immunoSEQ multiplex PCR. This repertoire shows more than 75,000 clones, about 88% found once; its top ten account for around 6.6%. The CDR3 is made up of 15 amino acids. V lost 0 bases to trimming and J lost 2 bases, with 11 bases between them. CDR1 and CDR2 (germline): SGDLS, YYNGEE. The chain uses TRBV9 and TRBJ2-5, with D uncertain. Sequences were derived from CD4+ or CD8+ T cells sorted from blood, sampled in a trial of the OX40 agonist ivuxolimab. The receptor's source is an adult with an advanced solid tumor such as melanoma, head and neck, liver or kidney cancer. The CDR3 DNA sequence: TGTGCCAGCAGCGTAGGGACCACTGCGCAAGAGACCCAGTACTTC. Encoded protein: CASSVGTTAQETQYF.